A selection of T cell receptor beta chains follows, all from one sample in a study of blood T cell repertoires in COVID-19. TCRdb's table, derived via immunoSEQ multiplex PCR, lists solely in-frame clones and lacks some. The profile shows 150,000 to 200,000 clones, about four fifths of them singletons. The sample consisted of PBMCs or T cells enriched from blood (not recorded which). The origin of the receptors is a man aged 40-49 years who had recovered from COVID-19. Both conserved end residues are part of each CDR3. A D gene is named only where the DNA matches it firmly. Clone sizes are given selectively: once, few, many, or a class where the clone is expanded.

J gene | D gene | clone size | V gene | CDR3 length | CDR3 DNA | CDR3 protein
TRBJ2-3 | TRBD1 | . | TRBV27 | 15 | TGTGCCAGCAGTCTCCAAAGGGGGCCCACAGATACGCAGTATTTT | CASSLQRGPTDTQYF
TRBJ2-5 | . | . | TRBV5-4 | 12 | TGTGCCAGCAGCACGGACTCCGAGACCCAGTACTTC | CASSTDSETQYF
TRBJ2-3 | TRBD1 | . | TRBV5-1 | 15 | TGCGCCAGCAGCTTGGAAGGACAGGGGGCGGATACGCAGTATTTT | CASSLEGQGADTQYF
TRBJ1-2 | . | . | TRBV5-1 | 15 | TGCGCCAGCAGCCCAGGACAGACCGAAGCCTATGGCTACACCTTC | CASSPGQTEAYGYTF
TRBJ1-1 | TRBD1 | many | TRBV2 | 14 | TGTGCCAGCATCCTTGGGACAGAGAACACTGAAGCTTTCTTT | CASILGTENTEAFF
TRBJ2-2 | TRBD2 | many | TRBV7-6 | 15 | TGTGCCAGCAGGTCCGGGGGGGCGAACACCGGGGAGCTGTTTTTT | CASRSGGANTGELFF
TRBJ1-1 | TRBD1 | . | TRBV5-1 | 17 | TGCGCCAGCAGCTTGCACACGACAGGGTTTCGGTTAACTGAAGCTTTCTTT | CASSLHTTGFRLTEAFF
TRBJ1-5 | . | . | TRBV3-1/TRBV3-2 | 15 | TGTGCCAGCAGCCACGGAGGCGTTCGCAATCAGCCCCAGCATTTT | CASSHGGVRNQPQHF
TRBJ1-1 | . | . | TRBV20-1 | 11 | TGCAGTGCAACACAGGGAACGGGGGCTTTCTTT | CSATQGTGAFF
TRBJ1-2 | TRBD1 | few | TRBV19 | 16 | TGTGCCAGTAGTATAAACCCCAGGACAGGGGACAGAGGCTACACCTTC | CASSINPRTGDRGYTF
TRBJ1-1 | TRBD1 | few | TRBV5-4 | 17 | TGTGCCAGTACGACCGGGACAGGGATGATCCGTCACACTGAAGCTTTCTTT | CASTTGTGMIRHTEAFF
TRBJ1-6 | TRBD1 | . | TRBV19 | 14 | TGTGCCAGTAGTATTCTCCAGGGGGCTTCACCCCTCCACTTT | CASSILQGASPLHF
TRBJ2-1 | . | . | TRBV5-4 | 14 | TGTGCCAGCAGCCATGGACAGTTAGAAAATGAGCAGTTCTTC | CASSHGQLENEQFF
TRBJ1-2 | . | . | TRBV12-3/TRBV12-4 | 13 | TGTGCCAGCTGGAATTGGGGGCCTGGGGGCTACACCTTC | CASWNWGPGGYTF
TRBJ1-6 | . | . | TRBV7-8 | 16 | TGTGCCAGCAGCTTCCTAGTGTCGGCGAATAATTCACCCCTCCACTTT | CASSFLVSANNSPLHF
TRBJ1-6 | . | . | TRBV4-1 | 15 | TGCGCCAGCAGCGGTCGGGGGGCTAATAATTCACCCCTCCACTTT | CASSGRGANNSPLHF
TRBJ2-3 | TRBD2 | . | TRBV2 | 15 | TGTGCCAGCAGTGAAGTTGCGGGGGGAACAGATACGCAGTATTTT | CASSEVAGGTDTQYF
TRBJ2-4 | . | . | TRBV5-1 | 15 | TGCGCCAGCAGTGTGCTACTTGGAGCCAAAAACATTCAGTACTTC | CASSVLLGAKNIQYF
TRBJ2-2 | . | . | TRBV5-5 | 12 | TGTGCCAGCAGCCCCTACGGCGGGGAGCTGTTTTTT | CASSPYGGELFF
TRBJ1-5 | TRBD1 | . | TRBV28 | 19 | TGTGCCAGCAGACCTAGGGACAGCAAAGCGATAGGCTACAATCAGCCCCAGCATTTT | CASRPRDSKAIGYNQPQHF
TRBJ1-4 | TRBD1 | . | TRBV27 | 14 | TGTGCCAGCAGCACGGACAGGCGGGGCGAAAAACTGTTTTTT | CASSTDRRGEKLFF
TRBJ2-5 | TRBD2 | . | TRBV28 | 16 | TGTGCCAGCAGTTCTACCGGGACTAGTTTACAAGAGACCCAGTACTTC | CASSSTGTSLQETQYF
TRBJ1-1 | TRBD1 | . | TRBV11-2 | 14 | TGTGCCAGCAGCCAGGACAGGGGGAACACTGAAGCTTTCTTT | CASSQDRGNTEAFF
TRBJ1-5 | TRBD1 | once | TRBV4-1 | 15 | TGCGCCAGCAGCCGCCCGGGACAGACTTATCAGCCCCAGCATTTT | CASSRPGQTYQPQHF
TRBJ2-1 | . | . | TRBV3-1/TRBV3-2 | 18 | TGTGCCAGCAGCCAAGATCGTGGGCGGGGGCTCTCCTACAATGAGCAGTTCTTC | CASSQDRGRGLSYNEQFF
TRBJ1-1 | . | . | TRBV10-3 | 16 | TGTGCCATCAGTGTATCAAAAGAGTTCATGAACACTGAAGCTTTCTTT | CAISVSKEFMNTEAFF
TRBJ2-1 | TRBD2 | . | TRBV5-4 | 19 | TGTGCCAGCAGCTTGTTGTTAGCGGGGGGCAGGAGCTCCTACAATGAGCAGTTCTTC | CASSLLLAGGRSSYNEQFF
TRBJ2-1 | . | . | TRBV7-3 | 15 | TGTGCCAGCAGCTTAGGCGGGCGATCCGACAATGAGCAGTTCTTC | CASSLGGRSDNEQFF
TRBJ1-2 | . | few | TRBV4-3 | 15 | TGCGCCAGCAGCCAAGATCAGTATGTCGGGTATGGCTACACCTTC | CASSQDQYVGYGYTF
TRBJ2-7 | . | few | TRBV18 | 14 | TGTGCCAGCTCACCGTTCCAAACAGCTTACGAGCAGTACTTC | CASSPFQTAYEQYF
TRBJ1-2 | TRBD1 | . | TRBV29-1 | 15 | TGCAGCGTGGGTAGGGGGACAGGGGTTGTCTATGGCTACACCTTC | CSVGRGTGVVYGYTF
TRBJ1-6 | . | . | TRBV10-3 | 16 | TGTGCCATCAGTGAGACACAGACCAACTATAATTCACCCCTCCACTTT | CAISETQTNYNSPLHF
TRBJ1-1 | . | . | TRBV5-8 | 14 | TGTGCCAGCAGCTTGCGGGGAATGAACACTGAAGCTTTCTTT | CASSLRGMNTEAFF
TRBJ1-6 | . | . | TRBV2 | 16 | TGTGCCAGCGGGGTGGAGGGAGGCTCCTATAATTCACCCCTCCACTTT | CASGVEGGSYNSPLHF
TRBJ1-1 | . | . | TRBV30 | 14 | TGTGCCTGGAGTCCCCGGGGGGTGAACACTGAAGCTTTCTTT | CAWSPRGVNTEAFF
TRBJ2-2 | . | . | TRBV9 | 15 | TGTGCCAGCAGCGTAGACAGCTGGAACACCGGGGAGCTGTTTTTT | CASSVDSWNTGELFF
TRBJ1-1 | . | . | TRBV11-2 | 14 | TGTGCCAGCAGCTTAGCGCACAGCAACACTGAAGCTTTCTTT | CASSLAHSNTEAFF
TRBJ1-6 | . | . | TRBV27 | 15 | TGTGCCAGCAGACGCGGGTTACTTGATAATTCACCCCTCCACTTT | CASRRGLLDNSPLHF
TRBJ2-3 | . | . | TRBV10-3 | 15 | TGTGCCATCACCCCCGGGGCAGGAGGGGATGATACGCAGTATTTT | CAITPGAGGDDTQYF
TRBJ1-6 | . | . | TRBV10-3 | 15 | TGTGCCATCAGTGAAGTGGGCAGGGGAGAATCACCCCTCCACTTT | CAISEVGRGESPLHF
TRBJ1-4 | TRBD1 | . | TRBV4-1 | 17 | TGCGCCAGCAGCCCCATTGGGACAGTAGTTTTTAATGAAAAACTGTTTTTT | CASSPIGTVVFNEKLFF
TRBJ1-2 | . | . | TRBV3-1/TRBV3-2 | 15 | TGTGCCAGCAGCCAAGTACCGGGAGCGCAGTATGGCTACACCTTC | CASSQVPGAQYGYTF
TRBJ1-1 | TRBD1 | . | TRBV28 | 16 | TGTGCCAGCAGTCTGAGGGGGACAGGGTCAATAACTGAAGCTTTCTTT | CASSLRGTGSITEAFF